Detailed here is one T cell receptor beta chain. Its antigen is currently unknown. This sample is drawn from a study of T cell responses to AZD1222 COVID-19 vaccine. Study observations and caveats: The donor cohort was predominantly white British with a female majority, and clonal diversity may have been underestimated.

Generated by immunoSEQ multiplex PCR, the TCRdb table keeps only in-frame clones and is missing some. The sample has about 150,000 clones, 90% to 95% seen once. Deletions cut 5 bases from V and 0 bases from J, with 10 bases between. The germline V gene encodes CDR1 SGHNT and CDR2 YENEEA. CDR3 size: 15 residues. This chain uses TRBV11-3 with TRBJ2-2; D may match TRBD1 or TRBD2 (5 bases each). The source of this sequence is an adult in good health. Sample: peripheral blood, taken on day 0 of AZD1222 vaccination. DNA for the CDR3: TGTGCCAGCAGCCGGGACGGGACGAACACCGGGGAGCTGTTTTTT. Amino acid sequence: CASSRDGTNTGELFF.